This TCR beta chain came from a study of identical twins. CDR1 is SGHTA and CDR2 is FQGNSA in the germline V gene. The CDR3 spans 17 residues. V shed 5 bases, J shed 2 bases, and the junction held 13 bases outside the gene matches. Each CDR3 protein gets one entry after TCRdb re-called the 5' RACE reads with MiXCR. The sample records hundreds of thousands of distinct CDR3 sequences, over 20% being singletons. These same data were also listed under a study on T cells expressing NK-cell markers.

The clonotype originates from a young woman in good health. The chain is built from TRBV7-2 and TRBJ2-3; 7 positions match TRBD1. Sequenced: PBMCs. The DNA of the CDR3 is TGTGCCAGCAGCCATCCGGGCAGGGGGTACTTCACAGATACGCAGTATTTT. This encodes CASSHPGRGYFTDTQYF.